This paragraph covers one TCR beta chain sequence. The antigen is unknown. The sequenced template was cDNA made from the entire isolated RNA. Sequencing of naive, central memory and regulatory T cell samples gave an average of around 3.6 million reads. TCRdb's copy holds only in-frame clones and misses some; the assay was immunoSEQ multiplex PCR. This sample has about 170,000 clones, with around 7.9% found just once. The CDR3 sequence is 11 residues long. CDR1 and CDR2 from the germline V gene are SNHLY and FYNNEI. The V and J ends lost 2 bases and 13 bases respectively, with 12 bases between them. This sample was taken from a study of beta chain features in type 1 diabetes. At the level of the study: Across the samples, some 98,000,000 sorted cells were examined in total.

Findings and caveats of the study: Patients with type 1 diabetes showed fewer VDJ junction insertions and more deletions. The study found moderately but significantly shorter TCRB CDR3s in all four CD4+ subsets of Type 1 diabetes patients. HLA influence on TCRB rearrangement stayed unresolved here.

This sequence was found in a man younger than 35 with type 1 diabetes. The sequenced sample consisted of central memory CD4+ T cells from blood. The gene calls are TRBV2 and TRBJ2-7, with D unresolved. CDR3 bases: TGTGCCAGCAGTGAATATCCCCGGAGTTACTTC. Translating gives CASSEYPRSYF.